This TCR beta chain comes out of a study of regulatory T cells in long-lasting Graves disease. The study, taken as a whole, reports: Blood alone, not thyroid tissue, was studied.

Regarding time point: newly diagnosed GD, antithyroid drugs for less than 3 months. Extracted PBMC RNA gave rise to the TCR library. Trimming at V came to 7 bases and at J to 2 bases, leaving 4 bases not matched to a gene. Germline assignment: CDR1 LNHDA and CDR2 SQIVND (reference sequence). The CDR3 extends over 13 amino acids. CDR3 regions were amplified by Arm-PCR using iRepertoire HTBI primers to build TCR beta libraries. TCRdb called the multiplex PCR reads again in MiXCR, with one record for every CDR3 protein. The sample lists about 450,000 distinct CDR3 sequences, 14% seen once, with roughly a sixth in the top ten. About this clonotype itself: Its target is unknown.

These data also formed part of another study, on T cells in Graves' hyperthyroidism and ophthalmopathy.

This chain uses TRBV19 with TRBJ2-7; 8 bases agree with TRBD2. The clonotype comes from a woman aged 45-60 years with Graves disease. This material consisted of peripheral blood mononuclear cells (PBMCs), taken at new diagnosis, from a patient treated with antithyroid drugs. CDR3 residues: CASTGGATYEQYF. In DNA, the CDR3 is TGTGCCAGTACGGGGGGGGCCACCTACGAGCAGTACTTC.